This T cell receptor (beta chain) stems from a study of a mutant IDH1 vaccine in newly diagnosed glioma. Study-wide context: Radiotherapy alone preceded vaccination by 4-6 weeks; alternatively, vaccination started with temozolomide cycles. Treated patients had a mean age of around 40 years and a sex split that was approximately 62% male and roughly 40% female.

Details on this clone: The antigen remains unidentified.

Assay: immunoSEQ multiplex PCR; the TCRdb copy retains only in-frame clones and omits some. The sample holds about 90,000 clones, roughly nine tenths seen once. The CDR3 runs 15 residues. CDR1 SNHLY and CDR2 FYNNEI come from the germline V gene. Specified time point: week 47, end of study. In every dose of vaccine, 300 ug of mutant IDH1 20-mer peptide was given alongside topical imiquimod. Across weeks 1, 3, 5, 7, 11, 15, 19 and 23, patients received a vaccination each time, eight in all. Astrocytomas found in donors were new, WHO grade 3 or 4, IDH1-mutant and ATRX-lost. Sequenced here: PBMCs, sampled from a glioma patient whose treatment included an IDH1 peptide vaccine. The TCR originated in a woman between 50 and 59 years old with glioma. V and J are TRBV2 and TRBJ2-5; the match to TRBD2 covers 10 bases. The assigned J gene may be wrong: the sequence end matches TRBJ2-7 better. For the CDR3, the DNA is TGTGCCATCGACCGTAGGACTAGCGGAAACTACGAGCAGTACTTC. Translation: CAIDRRTSGNYEQYF.